What follows is one TCR beta chain and its context. The protocol was immunoSEQ multiplex PCR, while the TCRdb copy is restricted to in-frame clones and leaves out a portion. The sample yields more than 110,000 clones, less than 80% seen once. The CDR3 is 18 residues long. Germline loops: CDR1 LGHNA, CDR2 YSLEER. V lost 0 bases, J lost 5 bases, and 8 bases stayed unmatched. The sample belongs to a study of blood T cell repertoires in COVID-19. The V gene is TRBV4-3, the J gene TRBJ2-2, with TRBD2 matching over 11 bases. Sequenced: peripheral blood. The receptor comes from a man between 60 and 75 years old with acute or convalescent COVID-19. CDR3 DNA: TGCGCCAGCAGCCAAGATTGGTCGAGGACTAGCGGGACCGGGGAGCTGTTTTTT. This codes for CASSQDWSRTSGTGELFF.